The clone carrying this T cell receptor beta chain appeared a few times. The CDR3 totals 13 residues. V was clipped by 7 bases and J by 4 bases, with 12 bases between them. Germline CDR1 reads SGHTA; CDR2 reads FQGNSA. The record originates from a study of T-cell memory formation after mild COVID-19. TCRdb reanalysed the 5' RACE reads using MiXCR and keeps one entry per CDR3 protein. The repertoire has under 300,000 distinct CDR3 sequences, roughly 9.4% of them found once; the top ten carry roughly a fifth. This receptor was identified in a man aged 18 to 35 who had mild COVID-19 (a few samples of this study predate the infection). Cell type and time point are not known. The rearrangement links TRBV7-2 to TRBJ2-3; no definite D call. The sequencing input was PBMCs or a T cell subset sorted from them (not recorded which). The CDR3 spells CASNPSPADTQYF. DNA of the CDR3: TGTGCCAGCAACCCGTCGCCCGCAGATACGCAGTATTTT.